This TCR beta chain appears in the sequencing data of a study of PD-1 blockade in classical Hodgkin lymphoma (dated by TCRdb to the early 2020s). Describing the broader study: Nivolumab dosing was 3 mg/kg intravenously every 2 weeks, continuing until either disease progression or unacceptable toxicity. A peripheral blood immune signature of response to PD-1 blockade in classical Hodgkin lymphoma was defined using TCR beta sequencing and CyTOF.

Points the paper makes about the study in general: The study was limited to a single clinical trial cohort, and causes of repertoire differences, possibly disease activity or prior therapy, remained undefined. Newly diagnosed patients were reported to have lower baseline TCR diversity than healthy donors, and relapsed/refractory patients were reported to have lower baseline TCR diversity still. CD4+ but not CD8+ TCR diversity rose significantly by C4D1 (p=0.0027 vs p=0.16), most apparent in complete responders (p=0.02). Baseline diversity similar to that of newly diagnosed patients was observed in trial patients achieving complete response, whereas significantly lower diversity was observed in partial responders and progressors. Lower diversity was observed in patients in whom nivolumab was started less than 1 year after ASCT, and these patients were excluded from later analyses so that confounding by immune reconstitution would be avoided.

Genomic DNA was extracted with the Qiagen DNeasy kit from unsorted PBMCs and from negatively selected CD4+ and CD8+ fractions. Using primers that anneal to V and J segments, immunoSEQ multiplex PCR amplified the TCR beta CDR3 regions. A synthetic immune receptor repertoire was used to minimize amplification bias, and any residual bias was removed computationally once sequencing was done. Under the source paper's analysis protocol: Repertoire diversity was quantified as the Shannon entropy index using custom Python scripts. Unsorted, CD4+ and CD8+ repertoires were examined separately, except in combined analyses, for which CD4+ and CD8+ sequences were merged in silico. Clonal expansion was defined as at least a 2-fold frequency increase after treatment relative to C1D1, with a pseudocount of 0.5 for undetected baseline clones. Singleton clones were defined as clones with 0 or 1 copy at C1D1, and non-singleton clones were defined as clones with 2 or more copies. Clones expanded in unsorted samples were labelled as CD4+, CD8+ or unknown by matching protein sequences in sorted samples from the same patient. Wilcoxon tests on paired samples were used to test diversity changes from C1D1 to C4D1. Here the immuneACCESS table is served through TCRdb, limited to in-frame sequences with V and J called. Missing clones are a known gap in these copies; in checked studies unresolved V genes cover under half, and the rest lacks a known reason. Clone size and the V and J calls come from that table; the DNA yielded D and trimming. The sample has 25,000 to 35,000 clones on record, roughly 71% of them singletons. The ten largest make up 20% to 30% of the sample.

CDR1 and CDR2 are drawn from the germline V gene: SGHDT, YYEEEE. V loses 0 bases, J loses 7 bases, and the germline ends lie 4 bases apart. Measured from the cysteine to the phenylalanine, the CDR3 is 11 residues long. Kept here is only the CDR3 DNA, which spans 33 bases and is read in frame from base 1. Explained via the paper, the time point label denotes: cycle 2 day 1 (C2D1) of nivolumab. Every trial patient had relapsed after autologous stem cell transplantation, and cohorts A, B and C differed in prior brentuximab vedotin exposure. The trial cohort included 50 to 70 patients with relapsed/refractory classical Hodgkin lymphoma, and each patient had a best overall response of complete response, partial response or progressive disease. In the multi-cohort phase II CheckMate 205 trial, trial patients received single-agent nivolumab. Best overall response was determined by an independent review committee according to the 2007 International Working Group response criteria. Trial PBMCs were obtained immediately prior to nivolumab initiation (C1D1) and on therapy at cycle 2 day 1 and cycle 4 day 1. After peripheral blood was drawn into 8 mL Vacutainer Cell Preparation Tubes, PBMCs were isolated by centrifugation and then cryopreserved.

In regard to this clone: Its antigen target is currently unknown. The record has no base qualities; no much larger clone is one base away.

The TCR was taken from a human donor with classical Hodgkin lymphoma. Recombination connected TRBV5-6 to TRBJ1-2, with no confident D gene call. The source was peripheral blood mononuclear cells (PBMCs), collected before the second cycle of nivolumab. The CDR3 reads CASSLGLGYTF. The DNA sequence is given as TGTGCCAGCAGCTTGGGGCTTGGCTACACCTTC.